The 10 T cell receptor beta chains below all came from one sample that was sequenced in a study of shared T cell receptors in the human thymus. TCRdb keeps only in-frame clones here, not all; method: immunoSEQ multiplex PCR. The repertoire holds hundreds of thousands of clones, with about 87% as singletons. The same specimen was also included in a second study, on human thymus T cells.

The sample comprised thymocytes. These TCRs come from a boy under two years old with a congenital heart defect.

Turning to this clone: Because it lacks the conserved phenylalanine or tryptophan at the end, this CDR3 is likely a read error. V is TRBV14 and J is TRBJ2-7; D is unresolved. Germline V gene lookup returns CDR1 SGHDN and CDR2 FVKESK. The CDR3 has 13 amino acids. Between the trimmed V and J ends, which lost 4 bases and 0 bases, there was a span of 7 bases. CDR3 loop: CASSRGSSYEQYL. CDR3 nucleotides: TGTGCCAGCAGCCGCGGCAGCTCCTACGAGCAGTACCTC.

V and J are TRBV18 and TRBJ1-3, with D perhaps matching TRBD1 (5 bases). CDR3 length equals 14 residues. From germline, CDR1 is KGHSH and CDR2 LQKENI. The V and J ends lost 4 bases and 7 bases respectively, with 14 bases between them. The CDR3 spells CASSHSARGNTIYF. The CDR3 nucleotides read TGTGCCAGCTCACATTCAGCCCGGGGGAACACCATATATTTT.

The rearrangement links TRBV27 to TRBJ2-2, with 12 bases that match TRBD1. The CDR3 runs 19 residues. Trimming took 6 bases from V and 7 from J; bases not matched to a gene: 18. Germline values: CDR1 MNHEY, CDR2 SMNVEV (reference sequence). The CDR3 sequence: CASSDRPGTGGAGFGELFF. The CDR3 coding sequence is TGTGCCAGCAGCGATAGACCTGGGACAGGGGGCGCCGGGTTCGGGGAGCTGTTTTTT.

The V gene is TRBV14, the J gene TRBJ2-7; 12 bases are a match to TRBD2. V was clipped by 0 bases and J by 6 bases; unmatched bases: 6. This CDR3 region has 16 residues. CDR1 is SGHDN, CDR2 FVKESK, per germline. In DNA, the CDR3 is TGTGCCAGCAGCCAAGAATCTAGCGGGGGGGCAGGCGAGCAGTACTTC. Translation: CASSQESSGGAGEQYF.

The CDR3 region has the DNA TGTGCCAGCAACCCCAGAGGACAGGTGAACACTGAAGCTTTCTTT. Amino acids: CASNPRGQVNTEAFF. This sequence joins TRBV28 and TRBJ1-1; 7 bases agree with TRBD1. CDR3 length: 15 amino acids. Germline V gives CDR1 MDHEN, CDR2 SYDVKM. V was pared by 7 bases and J by 0 bases, with 8 bases of the junction left unmatched.

This rearrangement joins TRBV29-1 to TRBJ1-1, with 7 nucleotides matching TRBD1. Germline loops: CDR1 SQVTM, CDR2 ANQGSEA. V lost 7 bases and J lost 5; bases outside the gene matches: 7. The CDR3 runs to 12 residues. CDR3 sequence (DNA): TGCAGCGCCCTGGGACAGAGGACTGAAGCTTTCTTT. Protein sequence: CSALGQRTEAFF.

V usage is TRBV18 and J usage is TRBJ2-2; tentatively, D is TRBD1 (5 bases). CDR3 length: 14 residues. The ends were cut back, 0 bases at V and 6 bases at J, with 8 bases in the middle. CDR1 and CDR2 (germline): KGHSH, LQKENI. This CDR3 is CASSPPGQSGELFF. The CDR3 bases are TGTGCCAGCTCACCACCTGGACAATCCGGGGAGCTGTTTTTT.

This chain links TRBV7-2 with TRBJ2-7; D is perhaps TRBD2 (6 bases). There are 13 residues in the CDR3. With 6 bases removed from V and 1 base from J, the gap between germline ends came to 10 bases. The germline V gene encodes CDR1 SGHTA and CDR2 FQGNSA. The CDR3: CASRPRESYEQYF. CDR3 sequence (DNA): TGTGCCAGCAGGCCACGGGAGTCCTACGAGCAGTACTTC.

This rearrangement joins TRBV10-3 to TRBJ2-1; TRBD2 is a possible D gene (5 bases). The CDR3 is 15 amino acids. Germline lookup yields CDR1 ENHRY and CDR2 SYGVKD. V dropped 4 bases and J dropped 8 bases, with 18 bases sitting between them. The CDR3 bases are TGTGCCATCAGTGTTGTGAGACTATTATTCGATGAGCAGTTCTTC. Translating gives CAISVVRLLFDEQFF.

CDR3: CASSFAYRREYYNEQFF. CDR3 in DNA: TGTGCCAGCAGTTTCGCTTACAGGAGAGAGTACTACAATGAGCAGTTCTTC. The genes are TRBV28 and TRBJ2-1, with a weak D call TRBD1 (5 bases). Trimming cost V 3 bases and J 3 bases, with 18 bases left between them. Germline V lookup: CDR1 MDHEN, CDR2 SYDVKM. The CDR3 consists of 17 residues.